Listed here are 31 T cell receptor beta chains from one sample, sequenced in a study of T cell responses to AZD1222 COVID-19 vaccine. Produced via immunoSEQ multiplex PCR; TCRdb's table is partial and in-frame only. The sample holds some 100,000 clones, approximately 89% seen once. Sample: peripheral blood, taken 28 days after the second AZD1222 dose. The receptors come from an adult who received the AZD1222 COVID-19 vaccine.

The sample holds a few counts of this clone. This chain links TRBV7-3 with TRBJ2-2, with 8 bases fitting TRBD1. The CDR3 length is 16 residues. The germline V gene has CDR1 SGHTA and CDR2 FQGTGA. V lost 5 bases, J lost 1 base, and 6 bases stayed unmatched. CDR3 loop: CASSPGGTGNTGELFF. DNA of the CDR3: TGTGCCAGCAGCCCCGGTGGGACAGGGAACACCGGGGAGCTGTTTTTT.

This chain uses TRBV6-1 with TRBJ1-6, with D perhaps matching TRBD1 (6 bases). The CDR3 spans 19 residues. The V end lost 1 base, the J end lost 9 bases, and 25 bases lay between the germline ends. Germline V gene sequence: CDR1 MNHNS, CDR2 SASEGT. CDR3: CASSEDVGGVISMGSPLHF. CDR3 coding DNA: TGTGCCAGCAGTGAAGACGTTGGGGGCGTAATATCGATGGGTTCACCCCTCCACTTT.

The chain links TRBV30 to TRBJ2-6; possible D gene TRBD1, 5 bases. This CDR3 has 13 residues. The V and J ends lost 6 bases and 0 bases respectively, with 6 bases between them. The germline CDR1 and CDR2 sequences are GTSNPN and SVGIG (reference sequence). The CDR3: CACDSSGANVLTF. The CDR3 bases are TGTGCCTGTGACAGCTCTGGGGCCAACGTCCTGACTTTC.

J is TRBJ1-4 and V is TRBV5-8, with TRBD1 matching 8 bases. Germline CDR1 reads SGHTS; CDR2 reads YDEGEE. V lost 4 bases, J lost 7 bases, and 9 bases stayed unmatched. The CDR3 is 15 amino acids. This chain's CDR3 is CASSPLRGRGEKLFF. Here the CDR3 DNA reads TGTGCCAGCAGCCCCCTCAGGGGGCGAGGTGAAAAACTGTTTTTT.

This clone was found once. The chain recombines TRBV7-9 with TRBJ1-4; no clear D gene. This CDR3 has 15 amino acids. The V end lost 1 base, the J end lost 2 bases, and 8 bases lay between the germline ends. Germline V gives CDR1 SEHNR, CDR2 FQNEAQ (reference sequence). This chain's CDR3 is CASSLGASTNEKLFF. In nucleotides, the CDR3 is TGTGCCAGCAGCTTAGGGGCTTCGACTAATGAAAAACTGTTTTTT.

In this sample, this clone turned up once. V usage is TRBV2 and J usage is TRBJ1-1; D remains unclear. CDR3 length: 12 residues. Germline CDR1 is SNHLY and CDR2 is FYNNEI. V lost 6 bases and J 5 bases, leaving 10 bases between the germline ends. In nucleotides, the CDR3 is TGTGCCAGCAGCGATCTGGGAACTGAAGCTTTCTTT. Its translation: CASSDLGTEAFF.

This sequence joins TRBV6-2 or TRBV6-3 and TRBJ2-3; 7 positions match TRBD2. V dropped 6 bases and J dropped 0; count of bases not matched to a gene: 6. From germline, CDR1 is MNHEY and CDR2 SVGEGT. There are 15 residues in the CDR3. CDR3 residues: CASSDVGGSTDTQYF. For the CDR3, the DNA is TGTGCCAGCAGCGACGTCGGGGGGAGCACAGATACGCAGTATTTT.

V is TRBV10-3 and J is TRBJ2-6; D gene uncertain. Trimming took off 2 bases at V and 0 bases at J, with 14 bases between the two ends. The CDR3 runs to 18 residues. Germline assignment: CDR1 ENHRY and CDR2 SYGVKD. The CDR3 DNA reads TGTGCCATCAGTGAGCTTCTACCAGGTGTCTCTGGGGCCAACGTCCTGACTTTC. Translating gives CAISELLPGVSGANVLTF.

This sequence joins TRBV5-6 and TRBJ1-3, with D tentatively TRBD1 (6 bases). Germline CDR1 is SGHDT and CDR2 is YYEEEE. The CDR3 has 15 amino acids. V lost 2 bases to trimming and J lost 1 base, with 10 bases between them. The CDR3 nucleotides read TGTGCCAGCAGCTTAGGGGACATGTCTGGAAACACCATATATTTT. It translates to CASSLGDMSGNTIYF.

The chain couples TRBV27 to TRBJ1-6; maybe TRBD1 (5 bases). Per the germline V gene, CDR1 is MNHEY and CDR2 is SMNVEV (reference sequence). V dropped 8 bases and J dropped 11 bases, with 7 bases sitting between them. This CDR3 contains 10 residues. CDR3: CASRQPPLHF. The DNA of the CDR3 is TGTGCCAGCCGACAGCCACCCCTCCACTTT.

The chain has TRBV24-1 and TRBJ2-3; 10 positions match TRBD1. CDR3 length equals 15 residues. V shed 9 bases, J shed 2 bases, and the junction held 7 bases outside the gene matches. The germline gives CDR1 KGHDR, CDR2 SFDVKD. The CDR3 nucleotides read TGTGCCACCGGGGGCGGGACAGGGGACACAGATACGCAGTATTTT. Translating gives CATGGGTGDTDTQYF.

V and J are TRBV28 and TRBJ1-2; 9 nucleotides match TRBD1. Germline CDR1 MDHEN, CDR2 SYDVKM. V shed 10 bases and J 5 bases; nucleotides not matched to a gene: 17. The CDR3 extends over 16 amino acids. The DNA of the CDR3 is TGTGCCACCAAATTTAAACGGGACAGGGTGAAGTATGGCTACACCTTC. Protein: CATKFKRDRVKYGYTF.

The chain uses TRBV4-3 and TRBJ2-7, with D maybe TRBD2 (5 bases). Germline values: CDR1 LGHNA, CDR2 YSLEER. The CDR3 contains 13 residues. V was cut by 1 base and J by 9 bases, with 13 bases left in between. CDR3 bases: TGCGCCAGCAGCCAAGGGACCGGGAACGGGCAGTACTTC. This codes for CASSQGTGNGQYF.

V gene TRBV28 combines with J gene TRBJ1-2; no clear D. Trimming removed 2 bases from V and 8 bases from J, with 15 bases in between. CDR1 is MDHEN, CDR2 SYDVKM, per germline. The CDR3 contains 14 residues. CDR3 amino acids: CASSLDTSSRGYTF. In DNA, the CDR3 is TGTGCCAGCAGTTTAGATACGTCTTCTCGGGGCTACACCTTC.

This clone was observed once. V gene TRBV11-2 combines with J gene TRBJ2-7, with D possibly being TRBD1 (6 bases). V lost 2 bases to trimming and J lost 0 bases, with 11 bases between them. The CDR3 consists of 15 residues. CDR1 and CDR2 (germline): SGHAT, FQNNGV. CDR3 sequence: CASSLTDRLSYEQYF. The CDR3 DNA is TGTGCCAGCAGCTTAACCGACAGGCTCTCCTACGAGCAGTACTTC.

The chain carries TRBV6-5 and TRBJ1-2; D is unresolved. Germline CDR1 reads MNHEY; CDR2 reads SVGAGI. The CDR3 totals 11 residues. Between the trimmed V and J ends, which lost 6 bases and 4 bases, there was a span of 6 bases. In DNA form, the CDR3 reads TGTGCCAGCAGGGCAGGCTATGGCTACACCTTC. Protein product: CASRAGYGYTF.

The chain employs TRBV9 and TRBJ2-2; 15 bases align to TRBD2. The CDR3 is made up of 16 amino acids. The germline V gene has CDR1 SGDLS and CDR2 YYNGEE. J lost 10 bases, V lost 4 bases, and 8 bases had no gene match. DNA of the CDR3: TGTGCCAGCAGCACCCCGGGACTAGCGGGGGGATCGGAGCTGTTTTTT. It encodes CASSTPGLAGGSELFF.

The chain links TRBV27 to TRBJ2-7, with 7 bases that match TRBD2. This CDR3 spans 15 amino acids. Germline-derived CDR1 and CDR2 are MNHEY and SMNVEV (reference sequence). J lost 3 bases, V lost 2 bases, and 7 bases had no gene match. This CDR3 reads CASSLISGRIYEQYF. DNA of the CDR3: TGTGCCAGCAGTTTAATATCCGGGAGGATCTACGAGCAGTACTTC.

In its sample, this clone was seen a few times. The chain links TRBV19 to TRBJ2-7; 8 nucleotides line up with TRBD2. The CDR3 spans 14 residues. Germline trimming cut 6 bases from V and 6 bases from J; bases unmatched to any gene: 10. Germline V gives CDR1 LNHDA, CDR2 SQIVND (reference sequence). This CDR3 is CASSPSGSRGEQYF. The CDR3 DNA follows: TGTGCCAGTAGCCCCAGCGGGAGCAGGGGCGAGCAGTACTTC. Filled out from reference TRBV19 and TRBJ2-7, the complete variable domain reads DGGITQSPKYLFRKEGQNVTLSCEQNLNHDAMYWYRQDPGQGLRLIYYSQIVNDFQKGDIAEGYSVSREKKESFPLTVTSAQKNPTAFYLCASSPSGSRGEQYFGPGTRLTVT.

V usage is TRBV5-1 and J usage is TRBJ2-2; 12 nucleotides line up with TRBD2. The ends lost 3 bases at V and 6 bases at J; junction bases unmatched: 6. Looked up from germline, CDR1 is SGHRS and CDR2 is YFSETQ. This CDR3 spans 16 amino acids. The chain's CDR3 is CASSSGLAGSAGELFF. In nucleotides, the CDR3 is TGCGCCAGCAGCTCTGGACTAGCGGGGAGCGCCGGGGAGCTGTTTTTT. Full variable domain (remainder filled in from reference TRBV5-1 and TRBJ2-2): KAGVTQTPRYLIKTRGQQVTLSCSPISGHRSVSWYQQTPGQGLQFLFEYFSETQRNKGNFPGRFSGRQFSNSRSEMNVSTLELGDSALYLCASSSGLAGSAGELFFGEGSRLTVL.

This chain joins TRBV9 and TRBJ1-4; no definite D call. V was pared by 4 bases and J by 2 bases, with 9 bases between. Germline CDR1 and CDR2: SGDLS and YYNGEE. CDR3 length equals 14 residues. DNA for the CDR3: TGTGCCAGCAGCACGGGAGGCACTAATGAAAAACTGTTTTTT. Amino acid sequence: CASSTGGTNEKLFF.

The rearrangement joins TRBV29-1 to TRBJ1-2; 12 bases map to TRBD1. Looked up from germline, CDR1 is SQVTM and CDR2 is ANQGSEA. The CDR3 consists of 13 residues. V shed 7 bases, J shed 8 bases, and the junction held 8 bases outside the gene matches. CDR3 region: CSAPGQGARGYTF. The CDR3 region has the DNA TGCAGCGCCCCGGGACAGGGGGCTCGAGGCTACACCTTC.

This chain joins TRBV27 and TRBJ2-5; 7 bases fit TRBD1. Per the germline V gene, CDR1 is MNHEY and CDR2 is SMNVEV (reference sequence). The CDR3 is 15 residues long. V lost 3 bases to trimming and J lost 2 bases; unmatched junction nucleotides: 6. The CDR3 is CASSFQPGQQETQYF. The CDR3 DNA reads as TGTGCCAGCAGTTTTCAGCCGGGACAGCAAGAGACCCAGTACTTC.

J is TRBJ2-7 and V is TRBV28; 7 bases align to TRBD1. Germline-derived CDR1 and CDR2 are MDHEN and SYDVKM. The CDR3 contains 16 residues. V lost 6 bases and J lost 0; bases outside the gene matches: 11. The CDR3 DNA is TGTGCCAGCAGACCAATAGGACAGGCGAGCTCCTACGAGCAGTACTTC. Amino acid sequence: CASRPIGQASSYEQYF.

The chain has TRBV18 and TRBJ1-5; D remains ambiguous. The CDR3 extends over 15 amino acids. V was cut by 0 bases and J by 6 bases, with 12 bases left in between. Germline assignment: CDR1 KGHSH and CDR2 LQKENI. The CDR3 is CASSPPGGSGQPQHF. CDR3 in DNA: TGTGCCAGCTCACCACCAGGAGGAAGTGGTCAGCCCCAGCATTTT.

This sequence joins TRBV29-1 and TRBJ1-5; D gene unclear. V lost 6 bases to trimming and J lost 5 bases, with 17 bases between them. The germline gives CDR1 SQVTM, CDR2 ANQGSEA. This CDR3 is 14 amino acids long. CDR3 sequence reads: CSVPGSSIHQPQHF. In DNA form, the CDR3 reads TGCAGCGTCCCCGGTTCCAGCATTCATCAGCCCCAGCATTTT.

The chain joins TRBV5-4 to TRBJ1-1; D may be TRBD1 (5 bases). The CDR3 totals 17 residues. Germline V lookup: CDR1 SGHNT, CDR2 YYREEE (reference sequence). The germline V and J ends were trimmed by 4 bases and 1 base, with 20 bases remaining between them. The CDR3 is CASSPLGGGWRNTEAFF. The CDR3 region has the DNA TGTGCCAGCAGCCCCCTTGGTGGGGGTTGGAGGAACACTGAAGCTTTCTTT.

The chain carries TRBV28 and TRBJ1-5, with D tentatively TRBD1 (5 bases). Germline loops: CDR1 MDHEN, CDR2 SYDVKM. This CDR3 has 14 amino acids. V was pared by 6 bases and J by 0 bases, with 9 bases between. The CDR3 sequence: CASSLDSSNQPQHF. CDR3 bases: TGTGCCAGCAGCCTTGACAGTAGCAATCAGCCCCAGCATTTT.

The chain carries TRBV27 and TRBJ1-5, with D hard to call. Germline V gives CDR1 MNHEY, CDR2 SMNVEV (reference sequence). V was pared by 2 bases and J by 7 bases, with 21 bases between. This CDR3 has 17 residues. The DNA for the CDR3 is TGTGCCAGCAGTTTAGTCAAGGCAGTTCGGTATTACCAGCCCCAGCATTTT. This codes for CASSLVKAVRYYQPQHF.

The V and J genes are TRBV28 and TRBJ1-5; TRBD1 aligns across 7 bases. This CDR3 is 15 amino acids long. J gave up 5 bases and V 6 bases, and 10 bases lay outside the gene matches. The V gene's germline CDR1 is MDHEN and CDR2 SYDVKM. The CDR3 bases are TGTGCCAGCAGGGGCCGGACAGGTCAGGATCAGCCCCAGCATTTT. Amino acid sequence: CASRGRTGQDQPQHF.

V and J are TRBV10-3 and TRBJ2-7, with D tentatively TRBD2 (6 bases). The CDR3 loop spans 13 amino acids. Germline V CDR1 and CDR2: ENHRY, SYGVKD. V shed 10 bases and J shed 0 bases, with 13 bases lying between them. The CDR3 nucleotides are TGTGCCACCAGGGACTCAAGCTCCTACGAGCAGTACTTC. Amino acids: CATRDSSSYEQYF.